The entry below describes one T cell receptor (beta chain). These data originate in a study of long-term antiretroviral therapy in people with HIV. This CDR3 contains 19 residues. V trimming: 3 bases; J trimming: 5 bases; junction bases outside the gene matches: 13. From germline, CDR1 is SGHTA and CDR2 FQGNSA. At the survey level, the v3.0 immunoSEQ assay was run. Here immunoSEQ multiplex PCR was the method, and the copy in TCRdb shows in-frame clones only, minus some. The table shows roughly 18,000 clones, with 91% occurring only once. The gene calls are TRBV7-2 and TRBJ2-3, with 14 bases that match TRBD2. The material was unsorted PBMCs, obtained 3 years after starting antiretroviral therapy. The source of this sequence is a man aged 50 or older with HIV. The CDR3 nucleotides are TGTGCCAGCAGCTTTCAGACTAGCGGGGGGGCTCATCCGAGAGATACGCAGTATTTT. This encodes CASSFQTSGGAHPRDTQYF.